This paragraph covers one TCR delta chain sequence. The target of this receptor is not known. No clone much larger than this one lies a single base away; base qualities are absent. Thymic samples were depleted of alphabeta T cells, then CD3+ TCRVdelta1+ TCRVdelta2- thymocytes were FACS-sorted. A purity of roughly 97% to 99.6% was achieved for sorted Vdelta1+ thymocytes. The thymic specimens were obtained from fewer than ten paediatric patients, aged about 5 days to 17 months, who were having corrective cardiac surgery. After the thymic tissue was dispersed, mononuclear cells were isolated using a Histopaque-1077 density gradient. For staining, the antibodies used were anti-TCRVdelta1 clone TS8.2, anti-TCRVdelta2 clone B6, anti-CD3 clone HIT3a and anti-TCRalphabeta clone IP26. RNA was isolated using the RNeasy mini kit, and reverse transcription was performed with Superscript III. Multiplex PCR was used to generate CDR3 amplicons, with pooled V-gene forward primers and a constant-region reverse primer carrying Illumina adaptor overhangs. After gel purification, the amplicons were indexed with Nextera index primers during about 8 additional PCR cycles and then purified using AMPure XP beads. Libraries were sequenced on an Illumina MiSeq with paired-end 250 bp reads, dual indexing and 20% PhiX spike-in. The study's processing was this. FastQC was used to quality check the reads, while ea-utils fastq-join merged the TRG read pairs. Sequences were annotated with IMGT/HighV-QUEST, keeping only productive sequences with unambiguous V-gene assignment; clonotypes were defined by identical CDR3 sequence. For downstream analysis, the tools were VDJtools 1.1.1, tcR 2.2.3, Treemap and vegan Shannon diversity in R 3.4.4. Clone calls in TCRdb were regenerated from the public reads with CATT, after which identical DNA sequences shared one row. TCRdb, not the authors, supplied the V and J calls. Within this sample are about 53,000 delta-chain clones, with about 14% of them counted one time only. Of the sample, over 0.35% is held by the ten largest clones.

Looking up the germline V gene yields CDR1 TSWWSYY and CDR2 QGS. Inclusive of the bounding cysteine and phenylalanine, the CDR3 is 17 residues long. Just the 51-base CDR3 DNA is kept, in frame starting at base 1. V ends up 2 bases short and J 0 bases short, with an unmatched junction base count of 6. This sample is part of a study of Vδ1+ human thymocytes (dated by TCRdb to the late 2010s). Study-wide context: The study characterised mRNA-level TRG and TRD CDR3 repertoires of highly purified Vdelta1+ thymocytes from young children as a data resource. Validation of the multiplex-based CDR3 amplicon strategy against 5'RACE-based CDR3 amplicon generation methods had been performed previously.

Results the study describes overall, beyond this receptor: Thymic TRG and TRD repertoires appeared highly polyclonal with Gaussian CDR3 length distributions, unlike oligoclonal peripheral blood repertoires. Although sort purity was high, approximately 18% of thymic TRD sequences were Vdelta2 (with a few Vdelta3), in contrast to the peripheral blood Vdelta1+ controls. The use of highly purified populations and single-cell validation was advised by the authors, since misinterpretation of bulk repertoire data could be caused by unexpected Vdelta2 sequences. Many TRG clonotypes were shared between donors (up to about 6.9x10^3), whereas TRD repertoires were essentially private (max roughly 100 shared). Because no clustering by age or sex was seen, donors were not stratified by age or sex in the analyses.

The chain was built from TRDV1 and TRDJ1; 10 bases in the junction line up with TRDD3. The clonotype originates from a girl less than two years old who had congenital heart surgery. Sequenced: Vdelta1+ gamma-delta thymocytes from the thymus. The sample's cell subset or site label is to be understood as: FACS-sorted CD3+ TCRalphabeta- TCRVdelta1+ TCRVdelta2- thymocytes. Read as DNA, the sequence is TGTGCTCTTGGGGAAGTCCTACTGGGGGATTACACCGATAAACTCATCTTT. Its product reads: CALGEVLLGDYTDKLIF.